The 9 T cell receptor beta chains given below trace back to one sample, sequenced in a study of T cells in Graves' hyperthyroidism and ophthalmopathy. TCR beta CDR3 regions were amplified from RNA. Researchers ran a first-round RT-PCR on the TCR CDR3 using the HTBI primer set. One entry per CDR3 protein, called by TCRdb with MiXCR from the multiplex PCR reads. The repertoire consists of under 550,000 distinct CDR3 sequences, with roughly an eighth occurring once and the leading ten covering around 5.3%. The sequencing sample was made of blood. The receptors shown here come from a woman younger than 35 with Graves' hyperthyroidism.

This chain links TRBV20-1 with TRBJ2-1; 11 nucleotides agree with TRBD2. V was clipped by 7 bases and J by 6 bases; unmatched bases: 11. Germline CDR1 is DFQATT and CDR2 is SNEGSKA (reference sequence). The CDR3 loop spans 15 amino acids. The CDR3 spells CSVYSTSGSVNEQFF. CDR3 in DNA: TGCAGTGTTTATTCAACTAGCGGGAGTGTCAATGAGCAGTTCTTC.

There are many counts of this clonotype. The chain links TRBV6-1 to TRBJ2-3, with D tentatively TRBD2 (5 bases). This CDR3 has 13 residues. V shed 7 bases and J shed 5 bases, with 13 bases lying between them. The germline gives CDR1 MNHNS, CDR2 SASEGT. The CDR3 nucleotides are TGTGCCAGCACTGACGGGGTGCGAGATACGCAGTATTTT. Its protein is CASTDGVRDTQYF.

This clonotype has ten or more counts. This sequence joins TRBV5-1 and TRBJ1-3; possible D gene TRBD1, 6 bases. V gave up 3 bases and J gave up 3 bases, with 13 bases separating them. The CDR3 runs to 15 residues. CDR1 is SGHRS and CDR2 is YFSETQ in the germline V gene. Written as DNA, the CDR3 is TGCGCCAGCAGCTCTGAGACAGGTTATGGAAACACCATATATTTT. This sequence encodes CASSSETGYGNTIYF.

The chain carries TRBV11-2 and TRBJ2-3; D perhaps matches TRBD1 (6 bases). In germline, CDR1 is SGHAT, CDR2 FQNNGV. V was shortened by 5 bases and J by 2 bases, with 17 bases between the two germline ends. This CDR3 contains 16 residues. The DNA of the CDR3 is TGTGCCAGCAGCGACGTCGTGGCAGGGGTCACAGATACGCAGTATTTT. It codes for CASSDVVAGVTDTQYF.

A few counts support this clonotype. The chain joins TRBV7-8 to TRBJ2-1; D may be TRBD2 (6 bases). There are 14 residues in the CDR3. CDR1 is SGHVS and CDR2 is FQNEAQ in the germline V gene. Trimming pared 5 bases from V and 5 bases from J, leaving 13 bases between. The CDR3 nucleotides are TGTGCCAGCAGCATAATCGGGACTCACAATGAGCAGTTCTTC. This gives the protein CASSIIGTHNEQFF.

This clonotype was counted at least ten times. The chain carries TRBV6-2 or TRBV6-3 and TRBJ2-7; D tentatively fits TRBD1 or TRBD2 (5 bases each). The V gene's germline CDR1 is MNHEY and CDR2 SVGEGT. The CDR3 length is 15 residues. The V end was cut by 6 bases, the J end by 3 bases, with 18 bases between. CDR3 region: CASRTTRGFVYEQYF. CDR3 nucleotides: TGTGCCAGCAGAACGACGAGGGGTTTTGTCTACGAGCAGTACTTC.

This clonotype was found many times. The V gene is TRBV28, the J gene TRBJ2-5, with TRBD1 matching 7 bases. The CDR3 loop spans 17 amino acids. CDR1 and CDR2 from the germline V gene are MDHEN and SYDVKM. Trimming at V came to 2 bases and at J to 0 bases, leaving 9 bases not matched to a gene. CDR3 protein: CASSLVRGTAYQETQYF. The DNA for the CDR3 is TGTGCCAGCAGTTTAGTGAGGGGGACAGCCTACCAAGAGACCCAGTACTTC.

Only a few counts were recorded for this clonotype. Here the CDR3 reads CASSSAGVIDEQFF. The DNA of the CDR3 is TGTGCCAGCAGCTCAGCGGGAGTCATCGATGAGCAGTTCTTC. V is TRBV5-5 and J is TRBJ2-1; 8 nucleotides agree with TRBD2. Losses at the gene ends were 3 bases for V and 8 bases for J; bases not matched to a gene: 7. CDR3 size: 14 residues. Germline CDR1 SGHKS, CDR2 YYEKEE (reference sequence).

This clonotype was seen more than once but under ten times. This chain links TRBV2 with TRBJ2-2; a possible D gene is TRBD2 (6 bases). Germline assignment: CDR1 SNHLY and CDR2 FYNNEI. The ends were cut back, 8 bases at V and 7 bases at J, with 11 bases in the middle. This CDR3 contains 12 residues. For the CDR3, the DNA is TGTGCCAGCCGGAGGGGAGGCGGGGAGCTGTTTTTT. It specifies CASRRGGGELFF.